The clone carrying this TCR beta chain was seen only a few times. The entry originates in a study of response to subunit inactivated influenza vaccine. TCRdb called the RT-PCR reads again in MiXCR, with one record for every CDR3 protein. This sample has roughly 790,000 distinct CDR3 sequences, with around 20% found just once. Trimming pared 6 bases from V and 0 bases from J, leaving 9 bases between. The germline V gene has CDR1 SNHLY and CDR2 FYNNEI. The CDR3 is 14 amino acids. Sequences were derived from PBMCs from blood, sampled 4 to 6 days after vaccination. The sequence was obtained from a man over 45 who received an inactivated influenza vaccine. The J gene is TRBJ1-3, the V gene TRBV2; maybe TRBD1 (5 bases). Here the CDR3 DNA reads TGTGCCAGCAGAGGGACGGCCTCTGGAAACACCATATATTTT. Amino acid sequence: CASRGTASGNTIYF.